The TCR beta chain under discussion was sequenced for a study of blood T cell repertoires in COVID-19. Study background: Sample material is recorded as cDNA or gDNA derived from T cells, B-cell-depleted T cells, or PBMCs.

This clone was found once. The CDR3 covers 14 residues. V gave up 7 bases and J gave up 4 bases; unmatched junction bases: 8. The germline V gene has CDR1 LNHDA and CDR2 SQIVND (reference sequence). Profiling relied on immunoSEQ multiplex PCR, and the TCRdb table lists in-frame clones only, not all of them. The table lists roughly 240,000 clones, 86% of them singletons. The TCR comes from a woman in her sixties who had recovered from COVID-19. The rearrangement uses TRBV19 and TRBJ1-2; 8 bases match TRBD1. What was sequenced was peripheral blood. CDR3 protein: CASTLDRARYGYTF. Here the CDR3 DNA reads TGTGCCAGTACCCTGGACAGGGCGCGCTATGGCTACACCTTC.